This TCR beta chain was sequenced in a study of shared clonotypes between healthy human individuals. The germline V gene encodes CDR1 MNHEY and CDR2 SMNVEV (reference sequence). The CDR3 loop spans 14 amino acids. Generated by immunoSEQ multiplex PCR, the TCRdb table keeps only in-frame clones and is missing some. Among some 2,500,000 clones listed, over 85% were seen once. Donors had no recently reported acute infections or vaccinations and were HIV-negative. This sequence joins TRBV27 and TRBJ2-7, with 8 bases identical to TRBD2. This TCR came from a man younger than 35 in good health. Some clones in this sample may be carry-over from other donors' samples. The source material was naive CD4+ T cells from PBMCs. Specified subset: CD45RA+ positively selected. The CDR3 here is CSTAILAGYYEQYF. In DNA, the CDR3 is TGTTCTACAGCAATCTTAGCGGGGTACTACGAGCAGTACTTC.